This TCR beta chain came from a study of blood T cell repertoires in COVID-19 (dated by TCRdb to 2020 to 2022). Notes on the research overall: Samples from collaborators originated in the United States, Italy and Spain and spanned both the acute and convalescent phases of COVID-19. The material from the prospective study consisted of cDNA or gDNA derived from T cells, B-cell-depleted T cells, or PBMCs. The dataset comprised deeply sampled blood TCRbeta repertoires from subjects exposed to, actively infected with, or recovered from COVID-19. A freely available public database, intended as a resource for researchers studying the immune response to SARS-CoV-2, is where the repertoires were released. The samples were drawn from the first 160 participants of the ongoing ImmuneRACE study and from 950 to 1,500 subjects provided by 6 global collaborators. A de-identified subject ID, COVID-19 status, age in years and sex were almost always included in the sample metadata. Where available, HLA class I and class II types were obtained from metadata supplied by the sample provider rather than from assay-based typing.

Comments on this clone: The antigen this receptor binds is unknown. Per-nucleotide qualities are absent, and no much larger clonotype sits a single base away.

Study-wide findings and limitations: How much clinical and demographic metadata was included differed by source and by participant, and the metadata was provided uncurated.

Cut back by 3 bases and 6 bases, the V and J ends lie 8 bases apart. From the cysteine up to the phenylalanine, the CDR3 has a length of 12 residues. Only the CDR3 part of the read is kept: 36 bases, read in frame from the first base. In the germline V gene (reference sequence), CDR1 corresponds to LGHDT and CDR2 to YNNKEL. Each collaborating institution followed its own protocols to collect whole blood in K2EDTA tubes. Collaborator samples were shipped for TCRbeta analysis as frozen whole blood, isolated PBMCs, or DNA extracted from either sample type. TCRbeta CDR3 regions were amplified from genomic DNA by means of the immunoSEQ Assay, a bias-controlled multiplex PCR. The original methods were these. Within the assay, amplification of reference gene primers was used to estimate how many nucleated cells each sample contained. To quantify the absolute abundance of each unique TCRbeta CDR3 rearrangement, sequence reads were collapsed and filtered. For each sample, productive Simpson clonality was calculated as the square root of Simpson's diversity index over productive rearrangements. This is the immuneACCESS table as TCRdb keeps it, with only in-frame sequences that have V and J called. A part of the clones is gone; compared with another copy, unresolved V genes explain less than half, and the rest is unexplained. For V, J and clone size, that table is used; D and trimming come from the DNA. The sample contains about 69,000 clones, more than 80% of them found a single time. The ten largest clones represent roughly 2% of the sample.

This sequence uses TRBV3-1 (or the pseudogene TRBV3-2) and TRBJ1-2, with TRBD1 as a weak D call on 6 bases. This clonotype originated in a young man with acute or convalescent COVID-19. Sequenced input: peripheral blood. The CDR3 sequence is CASSHRGNGYTF. The DNA sequence follows: TGTGCCAGCAGCCATAGGGGGAATGGCTACACCTTC.